This TCR beta chain is drawn from a study of blood T cell repertoires in COVID-19. For the study at large: The samples span acute and convalescent COVID-19 from the United States, Italy and Spain.

Sequencing was performed with immunoSEQ multiplex PCR; in TCRdb, only in-frame clones are kept and a portion is missing. The table shows a few hundred thousand clones, with around 91% occurring only once. Participants' own reports of clinical history determined their cohort assignment. Individuals in the exposed group had encountered a COVID-19 case within 2 weeks preceding study entry. This clone was detected only once. The CDR3 consists of 14 residues. The germline CDR1 and CDR2 sequences are SGHRS and YFSETQ. The V and J ends lost 3 bases and 6 bases, in that order; junction bases with no gene match: 2.

The V call is TRBV5-1, the J call TRBJ1-4, with 10 bases aligning to TRBD1. Sample: PBMCs or T cells enriched from blood (not recorded which). This TCR came from a man younger than 40 who had been exposed to COVID-19. The CDR3, as DNA: TGCGCCAGCAGCTGGGACAGGGGTGATGAAAAACTGTTTTTT. It is translated as CASSWDRGDEKLFF.